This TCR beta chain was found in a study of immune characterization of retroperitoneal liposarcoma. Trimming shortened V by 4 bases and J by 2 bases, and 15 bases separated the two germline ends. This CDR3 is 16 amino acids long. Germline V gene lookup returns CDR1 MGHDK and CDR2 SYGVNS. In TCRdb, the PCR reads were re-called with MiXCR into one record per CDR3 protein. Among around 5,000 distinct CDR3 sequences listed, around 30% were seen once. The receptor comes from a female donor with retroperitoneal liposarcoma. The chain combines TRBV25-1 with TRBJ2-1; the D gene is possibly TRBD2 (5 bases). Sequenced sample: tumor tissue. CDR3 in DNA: TGTGCCAGCAGTGTTAACTCCGGACTGACCTACAATGAGCAGTTCTTC. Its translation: CASSVNSGLTYNEQFF.